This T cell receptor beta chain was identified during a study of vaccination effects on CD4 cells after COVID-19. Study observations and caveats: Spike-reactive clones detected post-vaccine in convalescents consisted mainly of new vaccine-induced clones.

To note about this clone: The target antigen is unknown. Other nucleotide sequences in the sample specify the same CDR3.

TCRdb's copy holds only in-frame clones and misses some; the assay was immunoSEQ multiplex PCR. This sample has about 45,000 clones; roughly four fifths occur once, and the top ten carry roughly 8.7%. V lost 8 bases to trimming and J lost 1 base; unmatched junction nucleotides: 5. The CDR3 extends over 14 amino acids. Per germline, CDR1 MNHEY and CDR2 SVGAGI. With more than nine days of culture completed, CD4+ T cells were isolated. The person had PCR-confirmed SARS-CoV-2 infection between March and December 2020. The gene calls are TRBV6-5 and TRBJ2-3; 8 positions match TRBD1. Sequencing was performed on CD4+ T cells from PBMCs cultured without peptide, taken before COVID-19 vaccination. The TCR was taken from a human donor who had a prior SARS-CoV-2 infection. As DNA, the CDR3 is TGTGCCAGCTCACCGGGACAGGGCACAGATACGCAGTATTTT. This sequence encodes CASSPGQGTDTQYF.